This TCR beta chain was profiled in a study of T cells in Graves' hyperthyroidism and ophthalmopathy. Researchers took RNA transcripts and amplified the TCR beta CDR3 regions from them. The HTBI primer set served for first-round RT-PCR of the TCR CDR3. TCRdb recomputed calls from the multiplex PCR reads with MiXCR, one row per CDR3 protein. The sample has 250,000 to 300,000 distinct CDR3 sequences, roughly 15% seen once; the top ten hold less than 8%. This CDR3 has 14 residues. Germline assignment: CDR1 MNHNS and CDR2 SASEGT. Trimming removed 6 bases from V and 5 bases from J, with 17 bases in between. Many counts were recorded for this clonotype.

The rearrangement joins TRBV6-1 to TRBJ2-7, with a possible D match to TRBD1 (6 bases). The TCR sequence derives from a woman in her thirties or forties with Graves' hyperthyroidism. Sequenced input: blood. CDR3 amino acids: CASREPRQEDEQYF. CDR3 sequence (DNA): TGTGCCAGCAGAGAACCGAGACAGGAGGACGAGCAGTACTTC.